The 5 T cell receptor beta chains below were found in one sample sequenced in a study of shared clonotypes between healthy human individuals. This table comes from immunoSEQ multiplex PCR, and its TCRdb copy is limited to in-frame clones, with some not included. The sample records 2 million to 2.5 million clones, approximately 94% being singletons. Sequencing input: naive CD4+ T cells sorted from blood. Subset: CD45RA+ positively selected. These receptors all come from a man aged 18 to 30 in good health.

The chain uses TRBV9 and TRBJ2-1; 8 bases agree with TRBD2. Losses at the gene ends were 4 bases for V and 0 bases for J; bases not matched to a gene: 6. The germline V gene encodes CDR1 SGDLS and CDR2 YYNGEE. The length of the CDR3 is 16 residues. The CDR3 region is CASSKTSASSYNEQFF. The CDR3 nucleotides read TGTGCCAGCAGCAAGACTAGCGCGAGCTCCTACAATGAGCAGTTCTTC. The whole variable domain, filled in from reference TRBV9 and TRBJ2-1, reads DSGVTQTPKHLITATGQRVTLRCSPRSGDLSVYWYQQSLDQGLQFLIQYYNGEERAKGNILERFSAQQFPDLHSELNLSSLELGDSALYFCASSKTSASSYNEQFFGPGTRLTVL.

The chain has TRBV6-1 and TRBJ1-2; 7 positions agree with TRBD1. Germline-derived CDR1 and CDR2 are MNHNS and SASEGT. The CDR3 has 15 residues. V gave up 6 bases and J gave up 4 bases; unmatched junction bases: 11. The CDR3 DNA reads TGTGCCAGCAGCGCGAGAGACAGGGCGGGCTATGGCTACACCTTC. This sequence encodes CASSARDRAGYGYTF.

This chain links TRBV19 with TRBJ1-5, with D tentatively TRBD1 (5 bases). The V gene lost 4 bases and the J gene lost 2 bases, with 18 bases spanning the gap. Germline V CDR1 and CDR2: LNHDA, SQIVND (reference sequence). The CDR3 is made up of 17 amino acids. CDR3 residues: CASSTQITDTGNQPQHF. CDR3 DNA sequence: TGTGCCAGTAGTACCCAAATAACGGACACAGGCAATCAGCCCCAGCATTTT.

This sequence joins TRBV2 and TRBJ2-1, with 8 bases that match TRBD1. Germline CDR1 is SNHLY and CDR2 is FYNNEI. This CDR3 has 13 residues. Trimming took 3 bases from V and 15 from J; bases not matched to a gene: 10. CDR3 protein: CASSDGAGGLRFF. The DNA of the CDR3 is TGTGCCAGCAGTGACGGGGCAGGGGGCTTAAGGTTCTTC. Filled out from reference TRBV2 and TRBJ2-1, the complete variable domain reads EPEVTQTPSHQVTQMGQEVILRCVPISNHLYFYWYRQILGQKVEFLVSFYNNEISEKSEIFDDQFSVERPDGSNFTLKIRSTKLEDSAMYFCASSDGAGGLRFFGPGTRLTVL.

This clone appeared a single time. The V call is TRBV25-1, the J call TRBJ2-7, with 7 bases identical to TRBD1. Trimming at V came to 1 base and at J to 2 bases, leaving 11 bases not matched to a gene. Germline V gives CDR1 MGHDK, CDR2 SYGVNS. This CDR3 has 17 residues. The CDR3 DNA reads as TGTGCCAGCAGTGAATTAACCCCCGGGACAGACCCCTACGAGCAGTACTTC. Translating gives CASSELTPGTDPYEQYF.